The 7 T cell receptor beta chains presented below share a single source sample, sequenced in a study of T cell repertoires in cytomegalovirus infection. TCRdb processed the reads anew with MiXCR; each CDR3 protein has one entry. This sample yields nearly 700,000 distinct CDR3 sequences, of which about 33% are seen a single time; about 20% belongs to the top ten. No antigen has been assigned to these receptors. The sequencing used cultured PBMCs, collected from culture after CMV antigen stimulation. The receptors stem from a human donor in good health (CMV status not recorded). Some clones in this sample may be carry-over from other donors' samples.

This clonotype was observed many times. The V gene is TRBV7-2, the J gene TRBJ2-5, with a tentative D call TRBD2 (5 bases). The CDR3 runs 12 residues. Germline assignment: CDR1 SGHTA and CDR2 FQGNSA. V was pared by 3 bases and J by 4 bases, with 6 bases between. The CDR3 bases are TGTGCCAGCAGCTTTGGGAGAGAGACCCAGTACTTC. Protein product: CASSFGRETQYF. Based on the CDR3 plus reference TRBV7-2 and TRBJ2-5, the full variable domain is GAGVSQSPSNKVTEKGKDVELRCDPISGHTALYWYRQSLGQGLEFLIYFQGNSAPDKSGLPSDRFSAERTGGSVSTLTIQRTQQEDSAVYLCASSFGRETQYFGPGTRLLVL.

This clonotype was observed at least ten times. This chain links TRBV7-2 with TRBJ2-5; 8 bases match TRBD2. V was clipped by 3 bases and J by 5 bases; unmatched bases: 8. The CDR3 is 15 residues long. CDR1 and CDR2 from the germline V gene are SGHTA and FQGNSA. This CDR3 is CASSLQRGPGETQYF. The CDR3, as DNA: TGTGCCAGCAGCTTGCAGCGGGGGCCGGGGGAGACCCAGTACTTC. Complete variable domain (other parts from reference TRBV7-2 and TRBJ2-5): GAGVSQSPSNKVTEKGKDVELRCDPISGHTALYWYRQSLGQGLEFLIYFQGNSAPDKSGLPSDRFSAERTGGSVSTLTIQRTQQEDSAVYLCASSLQRGPGETQYFGPGTRLLVL.

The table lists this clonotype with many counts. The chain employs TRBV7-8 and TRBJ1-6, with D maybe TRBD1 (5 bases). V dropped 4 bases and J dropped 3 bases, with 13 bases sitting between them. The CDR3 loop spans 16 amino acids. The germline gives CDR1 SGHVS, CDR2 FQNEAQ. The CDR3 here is CASSSKTESYNSPLHF. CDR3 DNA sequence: TGTGCCAGCAGCTCAAAGACAGAGAGCTATAATTCACCCCTCCACTTT.

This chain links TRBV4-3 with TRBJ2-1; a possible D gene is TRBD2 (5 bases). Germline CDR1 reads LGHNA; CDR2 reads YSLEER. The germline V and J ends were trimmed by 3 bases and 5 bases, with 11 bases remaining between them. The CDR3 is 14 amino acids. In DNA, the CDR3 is TGCGCCAGCAGCCATCAAGGACTGAACAATGAGCAGTTCTTC. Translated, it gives CASSHQGLNNEQFF.

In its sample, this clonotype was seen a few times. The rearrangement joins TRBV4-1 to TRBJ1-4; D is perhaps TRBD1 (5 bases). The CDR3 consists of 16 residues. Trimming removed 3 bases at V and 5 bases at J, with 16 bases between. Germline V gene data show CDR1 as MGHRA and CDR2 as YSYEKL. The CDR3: CASSQASRDGNEKLFF. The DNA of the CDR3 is TGCGCCAGCAGCCAGGCCTCCCGGGACGGAAATGAAAAACTGTTTTTT.

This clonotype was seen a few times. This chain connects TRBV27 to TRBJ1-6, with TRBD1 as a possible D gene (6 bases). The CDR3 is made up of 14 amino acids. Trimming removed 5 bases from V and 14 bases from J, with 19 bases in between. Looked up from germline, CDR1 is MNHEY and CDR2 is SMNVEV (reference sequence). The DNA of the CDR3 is TGTGCCAGCAGTCCCACGGGGGGGCCGGGGACCCTCCACTTT. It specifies CASSPTGGPGTLHF.

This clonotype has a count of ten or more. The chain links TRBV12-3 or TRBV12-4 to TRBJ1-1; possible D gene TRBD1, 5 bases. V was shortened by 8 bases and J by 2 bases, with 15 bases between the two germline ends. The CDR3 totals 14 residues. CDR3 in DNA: TGTGCCAGCGGATCCGGGGCGCCTAACACTGAAGCTTTCTTT. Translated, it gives CASGSGAPNTEAFF.